The rows below give T cell receptor beta chains drawn from one sample of a study of tumor-infiltrating lymphocytes in primary liver carcinoma. TCRdb fed the multiplex PCR reads into MiXCR, producing one record per CDR3 protein. The table shows approximately 330,000 distinct CDR3 sequences, with about 65% occurring only once. Specimen: peripheral blood. These receptors originate from a man aged 35-49 years with primary liver carcinoma and hepatitis B virus infection. Both conserved end residues are part of each CDR3. The D gene is left open where the match is weak. Rows give clone size only sometimes, using once, few, many, or a class for an expanded clone.

j_call v_call clone_size d_call cdr3_nt cdr3_aa
TRBJ2-4 TRBV11-1 - TRBD2 TGTGCCAGCAACTCCCGGACTAGCTGCGAAAACATTCAGTACTTC CASNSRTSCENIQYF
TRBJ2-2 TRBV2 - TRBD1 TGTGCCAGCAGAGGGGACAGGGGTAACACCGGGGAGCTGTTTTTT CASRGDRGNTGELFF
TRBJ2-3 TRBV6-6 - - TGTGCCAGCAGTTACTTAGTGGGATTGGCAGATACGCAGTATTTT CASSYLVGLADTQYF
TRBJ1-4 TRBV4-1 many - TGCGCCAGCAGCCAAGTACCAGGGGCAAATGAAAAACTGTTTTTT CASSQVPGANEKLFF
TRBJ2-2 TRBV11-3 - TRBD2 TGTGTCAGCAGCCCACAGGGACTAGCGGGAGGCAACGGAGACACCGGGGAGCGGTTTTTT CVSSPQGLAGGNGDTGERFF
TRBJ2-5 TRBV29-1 - - TGCAGCGTTGCGGCGGCTGCCAGTTTGCATGAGACCCAGTACTTC CSVAAAASLHETQYF
TRBJ2-1 TRBV11-1 medium-sized - TGTGCCAGCAGCCTGAAAGCGGGCTCCTACAATGAGCAGTTCTTC CASSLKAGSYNEQFF
TRBJ2-1 TRBV11-2 large TRBD2 TGTGCCAGCAGCCCCCAGCGGGAGGGATTGGGTGAGCAGTTCTTC CASSPQREGLGEQFF
TRBJ2-7 TRBV10-3 - TRBD2 TGTGCCATCAGTGAATTAGGCGGGAGTCGGGAGCAGTACTTC CAISELGGSREQYF
TRBJ2-5 TRBV20-1 - - TGCAGTGCTAGAGCACAGCAAGAGACCCAGTACTTC CSARAQQETQYF
TRBJ2-3 TRBV6-5 many - TGTGCCAGCAGTTACTCGAGTCCCGTCGGCACAGATACGCAGTATTTT CASSYSSPVGTDTQYF
TRBJ2-1 TRBV11-2 - TRBD2 TGCGCCAGCAGCAACTTTGGCAGTAGCGGGAGCCACAATGAGCAGTTCTTC CASSNFGSSGSHNEQFF
TRBJ2-7 TRBV11-2 - - TGTGCCAGCAGTTTAGGTGGGGAGGCTGGCTACGAGCAGTACTTC CASSLGGEAGYEQYF
TRBJ1-2 TRBV21-1 few - TGTGCCAGCAGCAAAAGGGTAGGGGCCTATCGGGCCTTC CASSKRVGAYRAF
TRBJ2-7 TRBV5-6 - - TGTGCCAGCAGCTTGTCGGGGGTAGCTAGCACCTACGAGCAGTACTTC CASSLSGVASTYEQYF
TRBJ2-1 TRBV11-2 - - TGTGCCAGCAGCTCAACTCCCCAGGGACAGAGGTTTTGGGGCGGGAGAATAAATGAGCAGTTCTTC CASSSTPQGQRFWGGRINEQFF
TRBJ1-1 TRBV12-3/TRBV12-4 many - TGTGCCAGCAGTCTCTGGGGGAGCGGGAACACTGAAGCTTTCTTT CASSLWGSGNTEAFF
TRBJ1-2 TRBV4-1 once TRBD1 TGCGCCAGCAGCCAAGGGACAGGGTGGATCTATGGCTACACATTC CASSQGTGWIYGYTF
TRBJ2-1 TRBV11-2 - - TGTGCCAGCAGCCCCAACATGGGGAGTGAGCAATTCTTC CASSPNMGSEQFF
TRBJ2-1 TRBV11-1 - TRBD2 TGTGCCAGCAGATTAGAGCTAGCGGGGGATTACAATGAGCAGTTCTTC CASRLELAGDYNEQFF
TRBJ1-2 TRBV2 - - TGTGCCAGCAGTGCCGACAGCGTTAACTATGGCTACACCTTC CASSADSVNYGYTF
TRBJ1-2 TRBV6-5 many - TGTGCCAGCAGCTTCGACAGGATCTATGGCTACACCTTC CASSFDRIYGYTF
TRBJ1-2 TRBV12-3/TRBV12-4 - - TGTGCCAGCAGTCGCTACAGGGATGATTTGAGAGACTACACCTTC CASSRYRDDLRDYTF
TRBJ2-7 TRBV5-6 - - TGTGCCAGCAGCTACCGGGACATCTCCTACGAGCAGTACTTC CASSYRDISYEQYF
TRBJ2-5 TRBV5-1 - - TGCGCCTGCAGCTTGGGTAGAGGAGTGTTGGTGACCCAGTACTTC CACSLGRGVLVTQYF
TRBJ1-5 TRBV29-1 many TRBD1 TGCAGGCGGGGGGGGGGACAGGGCTACAATCAGCCCCAGCATTTT CRRGGGQGYNQPQHF
TRBJ2-1 TRBV11-2 - - TGTGCCAGCAGCCGACATGGGTCGATCTCCTACAATGAGCAGTTCTTC CASSRHGSISYNEQFF
TRBJ1-5 TRBV7-9 - - TGTGCCAGCAGCTCAGCCAGCAGGGACAATCAGCCCCAGCATTTT CASSSASRDNQPQHF
TRBJ2-7 TRBV5-1 - TRBD1 TGCGCCAGCAGCACTTTTGGACAGGGGGTCTACGAGCGGTACTTC CASSTFGQGVYERYF
TRBJ2-5 TRBV7-8 - - TGTGCCAGCAGCTTTAGTGGACAAGAGACCCAGTACTTC CASSFSGQETQYF
TRBJ2-1 TRBV14 few TRBD2 TGTGCCAGCAGCCCTAACTGGCTAGCGGATGAGCAGTTCTTC CASSPNWLADEQFF
TRBJ2-1 TRBV11-3 - - TGTGCCAGCGGCTTAGGGTTAGGGGGGAATGCGCTCTTC CASGLGLGGNALF
TRBJ1-2 TRBV6-6 many - TGTGCCAGCAGTTCCAGGGAGGTTGGCTACACCTTC CASSSREVGYTF
TRBJ2-1 TRBV4-2 - TRBD2 TGTGCCAGCAGCCAAGACAAGGCTAGCGGGAGCTCCTACAATGAGCAGCTCTTC CASSQDKASGSSYNEQLF
TRBJ1-1 TRBV6-5 - TRBD1 TGTGCCAGCAGTTTAGAACAGGGGTTGAACACTGAAGCTTTCTTT CASSLEQGLNTEAFF
TRBJ2-7 TRBV7-9 - - TGTGCCAGCAGCCCCCCCGGGACTGGTGACGACCAGTACTTC CASSPPGTGDDQYF
TRBJ2-7 TRBV6-2/TRBV6-3 - TRBD2 TGTGCCAGGAGTTACTCCCCCTTTAGTGCTAGCGGGAGCGACCACGAGCAGTACTTC CARSYSPFSASGSDHEQYF
TRBJ2-7 TRBV5-6 few - TGTGCCAGCAGCCCGCGGACTGGCGACTACGAGCAGTACTTC CASSPRTGDYEQYF
TRBJ2-2 TRBV14 - - TGTGCCAGCAGCCAGACGAAGGTAGACAGCTACTTCACCGGGGAGCTGTTTTTT CASSQTKVDSYFTGELFF
TRBJ1-3 TRBV30 - TRBD1 TGTGCCTGGATCGGGACAGCGGACACCATATATTTT CAWIGTADTIYF
TRBJ2-7 TRBV6-2/TRBV6-3 many - TGTGCCAGCAGTTACGCACTAGCCTACGAGCAGTACTTC CASSYALAYEQYF
TRBJ1-4 TRBV6-1 - - TGTGTCAGCAGTGAAAGAGTGGGCACTAATGAAAAACTGTTTTTT CVSSERVGTNEKLFF
TRBJ2-4 TRBV6-5 many TRBD2 TGTGCCAGCAGTGGGACTAGCGGGAGCAACATTCAGTACTTC CASSGTSGSNIQYF
TRBJ2-7 TRBV5-5 - TRBD1 TGTGCCAGCAGCCTGGGGACAGTCTCTTCCTACGAGCAGTACTTC CASSLGTVSSYEQYF
TRBJ2-7 TRBV24-1 - - TGTGCCACCAGTTATCCTCTAGCGAGAGGGCTCCACGAGCAGTACTTC CATSYPLARGLHEQYF
TRBJ2-3 TRBV5-1 few - TGCGCCAGCAGCTTTCGGGAGCCAAACACAGATACGCAGTATTTT CASSFREPNTDTQYF
TRBJ1-4 TRBV11-2 - - TGTGCCAACAGCCGGGCGGGGGGGGTGAGAGCCAAACTGTTTTTT CANSRAGGVRAKLFF
TRBJ2-2 TRBV4-2 many - TGTGCCAGCAGCCTCGGGGGAACAGTCAGCACCGGGGAGCTGTTTTTT CASSLGGTVSTGELFF
TRBJ2-5 TRBV6-5 - - TGTGCTAGCACTCTCATGGGGACGCCGGATACCCAGTACTTC CASTLMGTPDTQYF
TRBJ1-2 TRBV11-2 - TRBD1 TGTGCCAGCAGCTTGGAACCGACAGGGACCTATGGCCACACCTTC CASSLEPTGTYGHTF
TRBJ2-5 TRBV6-1 few TRBD1 TGTGCCAGCAGTGAAGGACAGGGGAGTGGAGAGACCCAGTACTTC CASSEGQGSGETQYF
TRBJ2-5 TRBV11-2 - TRBD2 TGTGCCAGCACTGTTAGCGGGATAAGAAAGACCCAGTACTTC CASTVSGIRKTQYF